The 19 T cell receptor beta chains below were found in one sample sequenced in a study of shared clonotypes between healthy human individuals. The method was immunoSEQ multiplex PCR; TCRdb's version includes in-frame clones alone and lacks a portion of them. This sample yields roughly 2.5 million clones, of which 85% to 95% are seen a single time; roughly 0.15% belongs to the top ten. Sequencing was done on a sample of naive CD4+ T cells sorted from blood. Subset specified: CD45RA+ positively selected. Receptors were obtained from a man aged 18-30 years in good health.

This clone has just one count. The chain links TRBV5-1 to TRBJ1-3; D might be TRBD1 (5 bases). V was trimmed by 0 bases and J by 5 bases, leaving 12 bases between them. Germline V lookup: CDR1 SGHRS, CDR2 YFSETQ. The CDR3 is 15 residues long. The CDR3 sequence is CASSLEGRERNTIYF. The CDR3 region has the DNA TGCGCCAGCAGCTTGGAGGGCAGGGAAAGAAACACCATATATTTT.

The chain combines TRBV2 with TRBJ1-5, with D uncertain. Germline V CDR1 and CDR2: SNHLY, FYNNEI. The CDR3 covers 14 residues. Trimming removed 3 bases from V and 0 bases from J, with 6 bases in between. CDR3 protein: CASSETNSNQPQHF. The CDR3 DNA reads TGTGCCAGCAGTGAGACGAATAGCAATCAGCCCCAGCATTTT. The full variable domain, completed using reference TRBV2 and TRBJ1-5, is EPEVTQTPSHQVTQMGQEVILRCVPISNHLYFYWYRQILGQKVEFLVSFYNNEISEKSEIFDDQFSVERPDGSNFTLKIRSTKLEDSAMYFCASSETNSNQPQHFGDGTRLSIL.

This chain joins TRBV5-1 and TRBJ2-5; D might be TRBD2 (7 bases). Germline assignment: CDR1 SGHRS and CDR2 YFSETQ. Trimming took 6 bases from V and 1 from J, leaving 13 bases between them. The CDR3 consists of 14 residues. For the CDR3, the DNA is TGCGCCAGCAACCTAGGGGGGGTCCAAGAGACCCAGTACTTC. It is translated as CASNLGGVQETQYF.

This chain uses TRBV2 with TRBJ2-1; tentatively, D is TRBD1 or TRBD2 (5 bases each). CDR3 size: 14 residues. Germline V gene data show CDR1 as SNHLY and CDR2 as FYNNEI. Trimming took off 4 bases at V and 6 bases at J, with 13 bases between the two ends. CDR3 coding DNA: TGTGCCAGCAGTGGGGGACCTCAGGCCAATGAGCAGTTCTTC. Translation gives CASSGGPQANEQFF.

This chain links TRBV2 with TRBJ2-4; no firm D call. The CDR3 covers 14 residues. Deletions cut 5 bases from V and 0 bases from J, with 8 bases between. Germline values: CDR1 SNHLY, CDR2 FYNNEI. CDR3 sequence: CASSSSLAKNIQYF. The DNA of the CDR3 is TGTGCCAGCAGTTCTTCCCTAGCCAAAAACATTCAGTACTTC.

The chain uses TRBV4-1 and TRBJ1-3; D may be TRBD1 (5 bases). The CDR3 spans 17 residues. Trimming stripped 1 base from V and 1 base from J, with 14 bases between. The germline V gene has CDR1 MGHRA and CDR2 YSYEKL. CDR3 bases: TGCGCCAGCAGCCAAGGGAGTGACAGCGCTTCTGGAAACACCATATATTTT. It is translated as CASSQGSDSASGNTIYF.

The CDR3 nucleotides are TGTGCCACCAGCTGTAGGGCTCCCCTCCACTTT. The encoded protein is CATSCRAPLHF. V gene TRBV15 combines with J gene TRBJ1-6; D uncertain. The germline V gene encodes CDR1 LNHNV and CDR2 YYDKDF (reference sequence). CDR3 length: 11 residues. Trimming took off 5 bases at V and 13 bases at J, with 9 bases between the two ends.

The count of this clone is one. The chain uses TRBV30 and TRBJ1-5, with a weak D call TRBD1 (5 bases). With 6 bases removed from V and 0 bases from J, the gap between germline ends came to 12 bases. The CDR3 length is 14 residues. Germline V gene sequence: CDR1 GTSNPN, CDR2 SVGIG (reference sequence). The CDR3 sequence is CACQGVNSNQPQHF. The CDR3 bases are TGTGCCTGCCAGGGTGTCAATAGCAATCAGCCCCAGCATTTT.

The rearrangement uses TRBV2 and TRBJ2-7, with 7 bases aligning to TRBD2. Germline V gives CDR1 SNHLY, CDR2 FYNNEI. V lost 6 bases to trimming and J lost 2 bases; unmatched junction nucleotides: 7. CDR3 length equals 14 residues. As DNA, the CDR3 is TGTGCCAGCAGAAGCGGGACGCAGACCTACGAGCAGTACTTC. As protein: CASRSGTQTYEQYF. The full variable domain, with the rest looked up from reference TRBV2 and TRBJ2-7, is EPEVTQTPSHQVTQMGQEVILRCVPISNHLYFYWYRQILGQKVEFLVSFYNNEISEKSEIFDDQFSVERPDGSNFTLKIRSTKLEDSAMYFCASRSGTQTYEQYFGPGTRLTVT.

The chain couples TRBV7-8 to TRBJ2-4; D is possibly TRBD2 (6 bases). The CDR3 is made up of 16 amino acids. V dropped 1 base and J dropped 2 bases, with 12 bases sitting between them. The germline V gene encodes CDR1 SGHVS and CDR2 FQNEAQ. CDR3 bases: TGTGCCAGCAGCTTAGTTGGGGGGAGAACCAAAAACATTCAGTACTTC. Residues: CASSLVGGRTKNIQYF.

This clone has just one count. The chain joins TRBV28 to TRBJ1-6; TRBD1 agrees at 8 bases. Germline loops: CDR1 MDHEN, CDR2 SYDVKM. This CDR3 comprises 14 residues. J gave up 6 bases and V 6 bases, and 4 bases lay outside the gene matches. As DNA, the CDR3 is TGTGCCAGCAGGCAGGGGGCTTCTAATTCACCCCTCCACTTT. Amino acids: CASRQGASNSPLHF.

This clone has more than one count but fewer than ten. The gene calls are TRBV9 and TRBJ1-6; 8 bases are shared with TRBD1. Trimming took 4 bases from V and 7 from J; bases not matched to a gene: 10. The CDR3 has 16 amino acids. Germline loops: CDR1 SGDLS, CDR2 YYNGEE. CDR3 in amino acids: CASSPHLDRVNSPLHF. For the CDR3, the DNA is TGTGCCAGCAGCCCTCACCTGGACAGGGTCAATTCACCCCTCCACTTT.

V gene TRBV4-1 combines with J gene TRBJ2-5; 9 nucleotides align to TRBD1. Germline V gene sequence: CDR1 MGHRA, CDR2 YSYEKL. This CDR3 contains 15 residues. Losses at the gene ends were 4 bases for V and 5 bases for J; bases not matched to a gene: 8. The CDR3: CASSLTHRGPETQYF. In nucleotides, the CDR3 is TGCGCCAGCAGCCTAACACACAGGGGGCCGGAGACCCAGTACTTC.

In its sample, this clone was seen once. Other DNA variants within this sample encode the same CDR3. J is TRBJ2-3 and V is TRBV28; D is undetermined. V was cut by 5 bases and J by 0 bases, with 6 bases left in between. The V gene's germline CDR1 is MDHEN and CDR2 SYDVKM. The CDR3 loop spans 13 amino acids. This CDR3 is CASSPPSTDTQYF. The DNA for the CDR3 is TGTGCCAGCAGTCCGCCGAGCACAGATACGCAGTATTTT. The full variable domain, in which reference TRBV28 and TRBJ2-3 provide the parts outside the CDR3, is DVKVTQSSRYLVKRTGEKVFLECVQDMDHENMFWYRQDPGLGLRLIYFSYDVKMKEKGDIPEGYSVSREKKERFSLILESASTNQTSMYLCASSPPSTDTQYFGPGTRLTVL.

This chain uses TRBV18 with TRBJ2-7; the D is unclear. This CDR3 has 13 amino acids. The germline V gene has CDR1 KGHSH and CDR2 LQKENI. Trimming shortened V by 5 bases and J by 5 bases, and 13 bases separated the two germline ends. The CDR3 is CASSSLGSHEQYF. CDR3 coding DNA: TGTGCCAGCTCATCCCTAGGTTCCCACGAGCAGTACTTC.

CDR3 in DNA: TGTGCCTGGAGTCCGACAGGGGTTGGGACTAATGAAAAACTGTTTTTT. This gives the protein CAWSPTGVGTNEKLFF. The chain links TRBV30 to TRBJ1-4, with TRBD1 identical over 8 bases. Germline lookup yields CDR1 GTSNPN and CDR2 SVGIG (reference sequence). J gave up 2 bases and V 2 bases, and 7 bases lay outside the gene matches. The CDR3 is made up of 16 amino acids.

This clone came up once. The V call is TRBV2, the J call TRBJ1-5; the D is unclear. This CDR3 is 15 amino acids long. The V gene's germline CDR1 is SNHLY and CDR2 FYNNEI. V lost 3 bases to trimming and J lost 0 bases, with 9 bases between them. CDR3 sequence (DNA): TGTGCCAGCAGTGACTGGCAGAATAGCAATCAGCCCCAGCATTTT. This sequence encodes CASSDWQNSNQPQHF.

J is TRBJ2-2 and V is TRBV5-1; 7 nucleotides align to TRBD1. Germline trimming cut 2 bases from V and 1 base from J; bases unmatched to any gene: 5. This CDR3 comprises 16 residues. The germline gives CDR1 SGHRS, CDR2 YFSETQ. In DNA, the CDR3 is TGCGCCAGCAGCTTCACCTGGACAGGGAACACCGGGGAGCTGTTTTTT. This gives the protein CASSFTWTGNTGELFF.

V usage is TRBV18 and J usage is TRBJ1-1; D possibly corresponds to TRBD1 (6 bases). V was trimmed by 4 bases and J by 1 base, leaving 10 bases between them. Germline V gives CDR1 KGHSH, CDR2 LQKENI. CDR3 length equals 14 residues. Here the CDR3 reads CASSLGGQNTEAFF. CDR3 bases: TGTGCCAGCTCACTAGGGGGACAGAACACTGAAGCTTTCTTT. Complete variable domain (other parts from reference TRBV18 and TRBJ1-1): NAGVMQNPRHLVRRRGQEARLRCSPMKGHSHVYWYRQLPEEGLKFMVYLQKENIIDESGMPKERFSAEFPKEGPSILRIQQVVRGDSAAYFCASSLGGQNTEAFFGQGTRLTVV.